The clone carrying this TCR beta chain appeared a few times. As yet, its antigen is unknown. This CDR3 has 16 amino acids. Per germline, CDR1 MGHRA and CDR2 YSYEKL. V was shortened by 1 base and J by 3 bases, with 13 bases between the two germline ends. This sample stems from a study of PD-1 blockade in classical Hodgkin lymphoma. Following autologous stem cell transplantation, relapse occurred in every patient, and exposure to brentuximab vedotin varied. Findings of the study overall: Newly diagnosed patients had diversity similar to the baseline diversity of complete responders. CD4+ TCR diversity rose significantly by C4D1, and CD8+ TCR diversity did not. Individuals who commenced nivolumab within less than 1 year of ASCT were excluded.

Data came from immunoSEQ multiplex PCR; TCRdb stores just in-frame clones and leaves some out. The sample yields approximately 50,000 clones, roughly 91% seen once. The source of this sequence is a human donor with classical Hodgkin lymphoma. The input for sequencing was peripheral blood mononuclear cells (PBMCs), taken before the second cycle of nivolumab. The J gene is TRBJ2-1, the V gene TRBV4-1; D unresolved. CDR3 DNA sequence: TGCGCCAGCAGCCAAGTCGGGCGTATTCTCTACAATGAGCAGTTCTTC. Its protein is CASSQVGRILYNEQFF.